The table lists the clone carrying this TCR beta chain with many counts. This entry belongs to a study of T cells in Graves' hyperthyroidism and ophthalmopathy. Amplification of TCR beta CDR3 regions used RNA as the template. First-round RT-PCR targeting the TCR CDR3 was performed with the HTBI primer set. TCRdb used MiXCR to reprocess the multiplex PCR reads, holding one entry per CDR3 protein. The table records more than 500,000 distinct CDR3 sequences, 15% to 20% of them present only once. These patients, aged 18 to 65, had recently diagnosed hyperthyroidism lasting under 2 months. Exclusions: uncontrolled infection, other autoimmune disease, pregnancy, lactation. Thyroid ultrasound, orbital computed tomography, clinical symptoms, and serum thyroxine and TRAb underpinned diagnoses. Sequenced input: blood. The receptor's source is a woman aged 25 to 39 with Graves' hyperthyroidism.

The chain's CDR3 is CASSFEAGYGYTF. DNA of the CDR3: TGTGCCAGCAGTTTCGAGGCAGGGTATGGCTACACCTTC. The V and J genes are TRBV12-3 or TRBV12-4 and TRBJ1-2; perhaps TRBD1 as D (5 bases). The V end lost 3 bases, the J end lost 5 bases, and 10 bases lay between the germline ends. This CDR3 region has 13 residues.